These T cell receptor beta chains were read from a single sample in a study of cytomegalovirus exposure and HLA in healthy donors. Here immunoSEQ multiplex PCR was the method, and the copy in TCRdb shows in-frame clones only, minus some. The sample yields approximately 100,000 clones, about 80% seen once. Sequences were obtained from PBMCs. The receptor source for this set is a woman aged 18-29 years in good health and CMV-seropositive. CDR3s include the opening cysteine and the closing phenylalanine or tryptophan. The D gene is left open where the match is weak. Expanded clones get a size class; other rows say once, few or many, or leave the size out.

J,size,V,D,CDR3,DNA
TRBJ1-1,.,TRBV11-2,.,CASSHTENTEAFF,TGTGCCAGCAGCCATACAGAGAACACTGAAGCTTTCTTT
TRBJ2-2,.,TRBV7-6,TRBD2,CASSSRLAGGYTGELFF,TGTGCCAGCAGCTCCAGACTAGCGGGAGGCTACACCGGGGAGCTGTTTTTT
TRBJ1-5,.,TRBV12-5,.,CASGLHRESNQPQHF,TGTGCTAGTGGTTTGCACAGGGAAAGTAATCAGCCCCAGCATTTT
TRBJ2-3,.,TRBV12-5,.,CASGLAALTGTSTDTQYF,TGTGCTAGTGGTTTGGCCGCTCTAACCGGTACTAGCACAGATACGCAGTATTTT
TRBJ1-1,.,TRBV28,.,CASSFPVQGNTEAFF,TGTGCCAGCAGTTTCCCCGTCCAGGGGAACACTGAAGCTTTCTTT
TRBJ2-1,few,TRBV19,.,CPERSQESPYNEQFF,TGCCCCGAGCGGTCCCAAGAATCACCTTACAATGAGCAGTTCTTC
TRBJ2-2,once,TRBV28,TRBD2,CASRTDSSGRSAGELFF,TGTGCCAGCAGAACCGACTCTAGCGGGAGGAGCGCCGGGGAGCTGTTTTTT
TRBJ2-7,.,TRBV27,TRBD2,CASRASGRAGEQYF,TGTGCCAGCAGGGCTAGCGGGAGGGCCGGCGAGCAGTACTTC
TRBJ2-3,.,TRBV7-3,TRBD2,CASSLAISGSTDTQYF,TGTGCCAGCAGCTTAGCCATTAGCGGGAGCACAGATACGCAGTATTTT
TRBJ1-4,few,TRBV6-6,TRBD1,CASRTGTGVEKLFF,TGTGCCAGCAGAACCGGGACAGGGGTGGAAAAACTGTTTTTT
TRBJ1-5,.,TRBV6-1,.,CASSDPLYSNQPQHF,TGTGCCAGCAGTGACCCTCTCTATAGCAATCAGCCCCAGCATTTT
TRBJ1-2,.,TRBV19,TRBD1,CASSLAGTGNGYGYTF,TGTGCCAGTAGTCTCGCCGGGACAGGGAATGGCTATGGCTACACCTTC
TRBJ1-5,few,TRBV19,TRBD1,CASGTGDQPQHF,TGTGCCAGCGGGACAGGGGATCAGCCCCAGCATTTT
TRBJ2-7,.,TRBV12-5,.,CASGLVIASEGYEQYF,TGTGCTAGTGGTTTGGTAATTGCTAGCGAGGGCTACGAGCAGTACTTC
TRBJ1-3,.,TRBV29-1,.,CSGRGSGNTIYF,TGCAGCGGCAGGGGCTCTGGAAACACCATATATTTT
TRBJ1-2,.,TRBV30,.,CAWSVGPGYGYTF,TGTGCCTGGAGTGTTGGGCCTGGCTATGGCTACACCTTC